Listed below are T cell receptor beta chains from one sample, sequenced in a study of metastatic and nonmetastatic thyroid tumors. TCRdb re-processed the PCR reads through MiXCR. Here the sample spans some 18,000 clones, more than 30% being singletons. Source material: tumor tissue. Receptor source: a male donor with papillary thyroid cancer or a benign thyroid nodule (not recorded which). Some clones in this sample may be carry-over from other donors' samples. CDR3s include the opening cysteine and the closing phenylalanine or tryptophan. The D gene is left open where the match is weak. Some rows have no size entry. The others give once, few or many, or a class for an expanded clone.

D gene: -; clone size: few; V gene: TRBV28; J gene: TRBJ1-5; CDR3 DNA: TGTGCCAGCAGCTTGGAAGGGGGCAATCAGCCCCAGCATTTT; CDR3 protein: CASSLEGGNQPQHF
D gene: TRBD1; clone size: medium-sized; V gene: TRBV12-3/TRBV12-4; J gene: TRBJ2-7; CDR3 DNA: TGTGCCAGCAGTTCTCCAGGGACAGGTGGGGACGAGCAGTACTTC; CDR3 protein: CASSSPGTGGDEQYF
D gene: TRBD1; clone size: medium-sized; V gene: TRBV5-1; J gene: TRBJ1-6; CDR3 DNA: TGCGCCAGCAGCTTGGGACAGGGGCCCAGGAGCGGTTCACCCCTCCACTTT; CDR3 protein: CASSLGQGPRSGSPLHF
D gene: -; clone size: -; V gene: TRBV13; J gene: TRBJ1-1; CDR3 DNA: TGTGCCAGCAGCCCGGAGGGGGTGGCTGAAGCTTTCTTT; CDR3 protein: CASSPEGVAEAFF
D gene: -; clone size: medium-sized; V gene: TRBV6-1; J gene: TRBJ2-7; CDR3 DNA: TGTGCCAGCAGTGAAGGGGACGCAGTGAGCTCCTACGAGCAGTACTTC; CDR3 protein: CASSEGDAVSSYEQYF
D gene: -; clone size: -; V gene: TRBV6-5; J gene: TRBJ2-5; CDR3 DNA: TGTGCCAGCAGTTACACCGACGGTCTAGAGACCCAGTACTTC; CDR3 protein: CASSYTDGLETQYF
D gene: -; clone size: many; V gene: TRBV29-1; J gene: TRBJ1-1; CDR3 DNA: TGCAGCGTTGAAGTGGGGGGATACACTGAAGCTTTCTTT; CDR3 protein: CSVEVGGYTEAFF
D gene: -; clone size: -; V gene: TRBV4-1; J gene: TRBJ1-4; CDR3 DNA: TGCGCCAGCAGCCCAGCGCCAGCTACTAATGAAAAACTGTTTTTT; CDR3 protein: CASSPAPATNEKLFF
D gene: -; clone size: -; V gene: TRBV7-6; J gene: TRBJ1-6; CDR3 DNA: TGTGCCAGCAGCCGATCGACGGGGACGGGGAATCCACCCCTCCACTTT; CDR3 protein: CASSRSTGTGNPPLHF
D gene: -; clone size: -; V gene: TRBV2; J gene: TRBJ2-7; CDR3 DNA: TGTGCCAGCAGTGAAGAGGCGGGACATTTTTTC; CDR3 protein: CASSEEAGHFF
D gene: TRBD2; clone size: -; V gene: TRBV20-1; J gene: TRBJ2-1; CDR3 DNA: TGCAGTGCCGCGGCCGGGACTAGCGAATTGGATGAGCAGTTCTTC; CDR3 protein: CSAAAGTSELDEQFF
D gene: -; clone size: few; V gene: TRBV6-1; J gene: TRBJ1-5; CDR3 DNA: TGTGCCAGCAGTGGTGTGGTTCAGCCCCAGCATTTT; CDR3 protein: CASSGVVQPQHF
D gene: -; clone size: few; V gene: TRBV7-9; J gene: TRBJ1-4; CDR3 DNA: TGTGCCAGCAGTCGGGGGGTGGGCGCTTCGGAAAAACTGTTTTTT; CDR3 protein: CASSRGVGASEKLFF
D gene: -; clone size: many; V gene: TRBV15; J gene: TRBJ2-4; CDR3 DNA: TGTGCCACCAGCAGAGACCCTAGCCAAAACATTCAGTACTTC; CDR3 protein: CATSRDPSQNIQYF
D gene: -; clone size: -; V gene: TRBV6-1; J gene: TRBJ2-7; CDR3 DNA: TGTGCCAGCAGTTTACAGGTTTTCTCCTACGAGCAGTACTTC; CDR3 protein: CASSLQVFSYEQYF
D gene: TRBD1; clone size: few; V gene: TRBV6-5; J gene: TRBJ1-1; CDR3 DNA: TGTGCCAGCAGTTATTCAGGGGGGACTGAAGCTTTCTTT; CDR3 protein: CASSYSGGTEAFF
D gene: -; clone size: -; V gene: TRBV9; J gene: TRBJ1-3; CDR3 DNA: TGTGCCAGCAGCGGTGTGTATGGCTCTGGAAACACCATATATTTT; CDR3 protein: CASSGVYGSGNTIYF
D gene: -; clone size: -; V gene: TRBV4-1; J gene: TRBJ2-7; CDR3 DNA: TGCGCCAGCAGCCGCTGGACAAGCGAGTTCTACGAGCAGTACTTC; CDR3 protein: CASSRWTSEFYEQYF
D gene: -; clone size: -; V gene: TRBV24-1; J gene: TRBJ2-3; CDR3 DNA: TGTGCCACCGGGGAACGGGACACAGATACGCAGTATTTT; CDR3 protein: CATGERDTDTQYF
D gene: TRBD2; clone size: -; V gene: TRBV6-1; J gene: TRBJ2-7; CDR3 DNA: TGTGCCAGCAGATCCCCCGGGACTAGCGGCTACGAGCAGTACTTC; CDR3 protein: CASRSPGTSGYEQYF
D gene: -; clone size: medium-sized; V gene: TRBV6-1; J gene: TRBJ1-2; CDR3 DNA: TGTGCCAGCAGTGGACCTATAGGGAACTATGGCTACACCTTC; CDR3 protein: CASSGPIGNYGYTF
D gene: -; clone size: -; V gene: TRBV20-1; J gene: TRBJ2-7; CDR3 DNA: TGCAGTGCTCCGACGGCCGGGGGTAATTCCTACGAGCAGTACTTC; CDR3 protein: CSAPTAGGNSYEQYF
D gene: -; clone size: many; V gene: TRBV19; J gene: TRBJ2-1; CDR3 DNA: TGTGCCAGTAGTTCAGGGACCAATGAGCAGTTCTTC; CDR3 protein: CASSSGTNEQFF
D gene: TRBD2; clone size: -; V gene: TRBV11-2; J gene: TRBJ2-2; CDR3 DNA: TGTGCCAGCAGCCATTCTAGCGGGAGTAGGACCGGGGAGCTGTTTTTT; CDR3 protein: CASSHSSGSRTGELFF
D gene: TRBD1; clone size: -; V gene: TRBV5-1; J gene: TRBJ2-1; CDR3 DNA: TGCGCCAGCAGCTTGGACTCAACAGGGGTCAATGAGCAGTTCTTC; CDR3 protein: CASSLDSTGVNEQFF
D gene: -; clone size: few; V gene: TRBV5-1; J gene: TRBJ2-7; CDR3 DNA: TGCGCCAGCAGCTTGGCGTCGACCCGGGCGGGGGAGCAGTACTTC; CDR3 protein: CASSLASTRAGEQYF
D gene: TRBD2; clone size: many; V gene: TRBV4-2; J gene: TRBJ2-1; CDR3 DNA: TGTGCCAGCAGCCAAGACCCAACTAGCGACAATGAGCAGTTCTTC; CDR3 protein: CASSQDPTSDNEQFF
D gene: TRBD2; clone size: -; V gene: TRBV2; J gene: TRBJ2-3; CDR3 DNA: TGTGCCAGCAGTGTTTTGGAGGGACTAGCGGGAGAACCTACAGATACGCAGTATTTT; CDR3 protein: CASSVLEGLAGEPTDTQYF
D gene: -; clone size: -; V gene: TRBV5-1; J gene: TRBJ2-2; CDR3 DNA: TGCGCCAGCAGCTTGTCCCTGGACGTGGACACCGGGGAGCTGTTTTTT; CDR3 protein: CASSLSLDVDTGELFF
D gene: -; clone size: -; V gene: TRBV3-1; J gene: TRBJ1-2; CDR3 DNA: TGTGCCAGCAGCCATCGGGGGGTTAACTATGGCTACACCTTC; CDR3 protein: CASSHRGVNYGYTF
D gene: -; clone size: medium-sized; V gene: TRBV6-2/TRBV6-3; J gene: TRBJ2-7; CDR3 DNA: TGTGCCAGCACCTCTTTTTTCCTCAGGGAGAGGGGAACCTACGAGCAGTACTTC; CDR3 protein: CASTSFFLRERGTYEQYF
D gene: -; clone size: -; V gene: TRBV5-1; J gene: TRBJ1-1; CDR3 DNA: TGCGCCAGCAACTTGCTTCGCCGCCCTACGGTGAACACTGAAGCTTTCTTT; CDR3 protein: CASNLLRRPTVNTEAFF
D gene: -; clone size: many; V gene: TRBV4-1; J gene: TRBJ2-3; CDR3 DNA: TGCGCCAGCAGCCAAGCTCGAACGGCCTCAGATACGCAGTATTTT; CDR3 protein: CASSQARTASDTQYF
D gene: TRBD1; clone size: once; V gene: TRBV18; J gene: TRBJ2-2; CDR3 DNA: TGTGCCAGCTCAAGGGACAGGACCACCGGGGAGCTGTTTTTT; CDR3 protein: CASSRDRTTGELFF
D gene: -; clone size: -; V gene: TRBV6-1; J gene: TRBJ1-4; CDR3 DNA: TGTGCCAGCAGTGAAGTGACTACGGCGATTTGGTCACTGTTTTTT; CDR3 protein: CASSEVTTAIWSLFF